What follows are 25 T cell receptor beta chains derived from one specimen sequenced in a study of blood T cells in healthy people across ages. Sample-barcoded 5' priming and a J-beta primer mix drove a second PCR of roughly 7 to 11 cycles. Each CDR3 protein is one row after TCRdb ran MiXCR on the 5' RACE reads. Among 730,000 or so distinct CDR3 sequences listed, roughly 41% were seen once. Sample: blood. The receptor source for this set is an elderly man in good health.

The table lists this clonotype with a few counts. DNA of the CDR3: TGCAGTGCTAGAGATCTAAAGGGGACCGAGCAGTACTTC. Amino acids: CSARDLKGTEQYF. V usage is TRBV20-1 and J usage is TRBJ2-7; D possibly matches TRBD1 or TRBD2 (5 bases each). The germline V and J ends were trimmed by 0 bases and 6 bases, with 12 bases remaining between them. CDR3 length: 13 residues. Germline CDR1 is DFQATT and CDR2 is SNEGSKA (reference sequence).

This clonotype was counted a few times. V and J are TRBV29-1 and TRBJ2-1; TRBD1 matches at 10 bases. In germline, CDR1 is SQVTM, CDR2 ANQGSEA. CDR3 length: 15 amino acids. V shed 2 bases, J shed 4 bases, and the junction held 5 bases outside the gene matches. Here the CDR3 reads CSVEKGQGVYNEQFF. The CDR3 coding sequence is TGCAGCGTTGAAAAAGGACAGGGGGTATACAATGAGCAGTTCTTC.

This clonotype was seen a handful of times. This chain joins TRBV7-3 and TRBJ1-6; D uncertain. This CDR3 contains 13 residues. CDR1 is SGHTA and CDR2 is FQGTGA in the germline V gene. The V end was cut by 6 bases, the J end by 8 bases, with 11 bases between. In DNA form, the CDR3 reads TGTGCCAGCAGTATAGATTCCCATTCACCCCTCCACTTT. Translating it yields CASSIDSHSPLHF. The full variable domain, with the rest looked up from reference TRBV7-3 and TRBJ1-6, is GAGVSQTPSNKVTEKGKYVELRCDPISGHTALYWYRQSLGQGPEFLIYFQGTGAADDSGLPNDRFFAVRPEGSVSTLKIQRTERGDSAVYLCASSIDSHSPLHFGNGTRLTVT.

In its sample, this clonotype was seen a few times. The chain combines TRBV20-1 with TRBJ1-2, with TRBD1 identical over 7 bases. With 4 bases clipped from V and 3 bases from J, the junction kept 11 bases outside the gene matches. There are 15 residues in the CDR3. CDR1 DFQATT and CDR2 SNEGSKA come from the germline V gene (reference sequence). The CDR3 sequence is CSAKSRRQGDYGYTF. The CDR3 region has the DNA TGCAGTGCTAAGTCCCGTCGACAGGGCGACTATGGCTACACCTTC.

The table lists this clonotype with a few counts. V usage is TRBV11-2 and J usage is TRBJ2-5; no clear D. The CDR3 totals 16 residues. V was trimmed by 0 bases and J by 5 bases, leaving 16 bases between them. Germline assignment: CDR1 SGHAT and CDR2 FQNNGV. The CDR3 coding sequence is TGTGCCAGCAGCTTAGAGAAGCGTTGGGGTGAGGAGACCCAGTACTTC. It codes for CASSLEKRWGEETQYF. The full variable domain, with the rest looked up from reference TRBV11-2 and TRBJ2-5, is EAGVAQSPRYKIIEKRQSVAFWCNPISGHATLYWYQQILGQGPKLLIQFQNNGVVDDSQLPKDRFSAERLKGVDSTLKIQPAKLEDSAVYLCASSLEKRWGEETQYFGPGTRLLVL.

This clonotype was seen more than once but under ten times. This rearrangement joins TRBV10-3 to TRBJ1-5; D possibly corresponds to TRBD1 (6 bases). In germline, CDR1 is ENHRY, CDR2 SYGVKD. Trimming took 5 bases from V and 1 from J, leaving 12 bases between them. This CDR3 region has 15 residues. CDR3 amino acids: CAISLEGGSNQPQHF. CDR3 DNA: TGTGCCATCAGTTTGGAGGGGGGGAGCAATCAGCCCCAGCATTTT.

This rearrangement joins TRBV12-5 to TRBJ2-1; 8 bases line up with TRBD1. The CDR3 runs to 18 residues. V lost 2 bases, J lost 5 bases, and 14 bases stayed unmatched. The germline V gene has CDR1 LGHNT and CDR2 FRNRAP. DNA for the CDR3: TGTGCTAGTGGTTTGTGGGGATTCACAGGGGGGAATGACAATGAGCAGTTCTTC. Residues: CASGLWGFTGGNDNEQFF.

There are a few counts of this clonotype. The chain couples TRBV28 to TRBJ2-5, with 7 bases fitting TRBD1. The CDR3 runs 12 residues. The V segment lost 7 bases and the J segment 4 bases; nucleotides outside the gene matches: 3. Germline V gene data show CDR1 as MDHEN and CDR2 as SYDVKM. The CDR3 is CASMTGLETQYF. The CDR3 DNA is TGTGCCAGCATGACAGGGTTAGAGACCCAGTACTTC.

This clonotype was counted only a few times. The gene calls are TRBV20-1 and TRBJ2-1, with D tentatively TRBD1 (7 bases). V gave up 3 bases and J gave up 4 bases, with 16 bases separating them. The germline gives CDR1 DFQATT, CDR2 SNEGSKA (reference sequence). The CDR3 consists of 15 residues. CDR3: CSARVGGGMYNEQFF. The CDR3 DNA is TGCAGTGCTAGGGTTGGAGGGGGCATGTACAATGAGCAGTTCTTC.

V is TRBV24-1 and J is TRBJ2-7, with no clear D. Trimming shortened V by 1 base and J by 3 bases, and 9 bases separated the two germline ends. This CDR3 is 14 amino acids long. CDR1 is KGHDR and CDR2 is SFDVKD in the germline V gene. The CDR3 loop reads CATSDFRLNYEQYF. The CDR3 DNA reads TGTGCCACCAGTGATTTTCGGTTGAACTACGAGCAGTACTTC.

The chain joins TRBV4-3 to TRBJ2-7; 13 positions agree with TRBD2. The last part of the DNA fits TRBJ2-5 better; the J call may be wrong. Germline loops: CDR1 LGHNA, CDR2 YSLEER. The CDR3 has 19 amino acids. The CDR3 DNA sequence: TGCGCCAGCAGCCAAGATCGCGGACTAGCGGGGGCCCGACAAGAGACCCAGTACTTC. This sequence encodes CASSQDRGLAGARQETQYF.

The chain combines TRBV4-1 with TRBJ1-5, with D uncertain. V gave up 0 bases and J gave up 0 bases, with 12 bases separating them. The CDR3 contains 17 residues. Germline assignment: CDR1 MGHRA and CDR2 YSYEKL. The CDR3 bases are TGCGCCAGCAGCCAAGACGTGTCACCCTATAGCAATCAGCCCCAGCATTTT. This encodes CASSQDVSPYSNQPQHF.

The chain has TRBV3-1 and TRBJ2-1; D is possibly TRBD2 (5 bases). Trimming pared 6 bases from V and 0 bases from J, leaving 12 bases between. The CDR3 runs 15 residues. Germline V gene lookup returns CDR1 LGHDT and CDR2 YNNKEL (reference sequence). The CDR3 nucleotides are TGTGCCAGCAGTTATCAGCGGAGCTCCTACAATGAGCAGTTCTTC. This encodes CASSYQRSSYNEQFF.

DNA for the CDR3: TGCAGCGGGGGGCGAGGATCCTACAATGAGCAGTTCTTC. This encodes CSGGRGSYNEQFF. The V gene is TRBV29-1, the J gene TRBJ2-1; TRBD1 is a possible D gene (6 bases). The CDR3 sequence is 13 residues long. V was pared by 7 bases and J by 1 base, with 11 bases between. Per germline, CDR1 SQVTM and CDR2 ANQGSEA.

This clonotype has ten or more counts. The chain recombines TRBV5-1 with TRBJ1-1; weak D call: TRBD1 (5 bases). The CDR3 totals 14 residues. Trimming shortened V by 3 bases and J by 1 base, and 10 bases separated the two germline ends. Per germline, CDR1 SGHRS and CDR2 YFSETQ. In DNA, the CDR3 is TGCGCCAGCAGCTCCGGGACGCCGAACACTGAAGCTTTCTTT. Translating gives CASSSGTPNTEAFF.

This clonotype was picked up many times. V usage is TRBV25-1 and J usage is TRBJ1-6; D call uncertain. Germline loops: CDR1 MGHDK, CDR2 SYGVNS. The CDR3 is made up of 15 amino acids. Trimming pared 3 bases from V and 4 bases from J, leaving 10 bases between. CDR3 sequence: CASSDRQAYNSPLHF. For the CDR3, the DNA is TGTGCCAGCAGTGATCGGCAGGCTTATAATTCACCCCTCCACTTT.

The chain employs TRBV12-3 or TRBV12-4 and TRBJ2-5; 8 bases agree with TRBD1. V gave up 7 bases and J gave up 2 bases; unmatched junction bases: 6. The CDR3 extends over 14 amino acids. The CDR3 spells CASNRDRPQETQYF. The CDR3 region has the DNA TGTGCCAGCAACCGGGACAGGCCACAAGAGACCCAGTACTTC.

The chain couples TRBV3-1 to TRBJ1-2; no definite D call. Germline values: CDR1 LGHDT, CDR2 YNNKEL (reference sequence). This CDR3 is 14 amino acids long. V lost 5 bases, J lost 5 bases, and 15 bases lay in between. The DNA of the CDR3 is TGTGCCAGCAGCTCCAAGGCAGTAAATTATGGCTACACCTTC. Amino acid sequence: CASSSKAVNYGYTF.

A few counts support this clonotype. The CDR3 bases are TGTGCCAGCAGTTCGACGAGGCCGGGCGAGCAGTACTTC. Its protein is CASSSTRPGEQYF. The V and J genes are TRBV5-4 and TRBJ2-7; D remains ambiguous. The CDR3 is made up of 13 amino acids. Germline CDR1 and CDR2: SGHNT and YYREEE (reference sequence). V was clipped by 5 bases and J by 6 bases, with 15 bases between them.

In this sample, this clonotype turned up a few times. The rearrangement uses TRBV7-2 and TRBJ2-5; TRBD1 matches at 8 bases. The CDR3 is made up of 16 amino acids. Per germline, CDR1 SGHTA and CDR2 FQGNSA. After removal of 4 bases from V and 5 bases from J, the junction contained 12 bases not matched to a gene. The CDR3 DNA follows: TGTGCCAGCAGCTCAACCCGGACAGGGTCGGGGGAGACCCAGTACTTC. It encodes CASSSTRTGSGETQYF.

The J gene is TRBJ2-4, the V gene TRBV18; a weak D match, TRBD1 (6 bases). The DNA end is a closer match to TRBJ2-7, so the J assignment may be wrong. Germline V gene lookup returns CDR1 KGHSH and CDR2 LQKENI. The CDR3 runs 15 residues. In nucleotides, the CDR3 is TGTGCCAGCTCACTGGGGGCCACCATGTACCCCGAGCAGTACTTC. It translates to CASSLGATMYPEQYF.

This clonotype was seen more than once but under ten times. The chain couples TRBV20-1 to TRBJ1-2; the match to TRBD1 covers 9 bases. Germline values: CDR1 DFQATT, CDR2 SNEGSKA (reference sequence). After removal of 2 bases from V and 5 bases from J, the junction contained 3 bases not matched to a gene. The CDR3 length is 13 residues. The CDR3 DNA reads as TGCAGTGCTAGACAGGGACAGGGATATGGCTACACCTTC. It translates to CSARQGQGYGYTF.

This clonotype was observed many times. This chain connects TRBV7-8 to TRBJ1-5; no definite D call. This CDR3 has 12 residues. Germline values: CDR1 SGHVS, CDR2 FQNEAQ. V lost 1 base to trimming and J lost 7 bases, with 5 bases between them. The CDR3 region is CASSLEGQPQHF. CDR3 sequence (DNA): TGTGCCAGCAGCTTAGAAGGGCAGCCCCAGCATTTT.

The sample holds a few counts of this clonotype. The V gene is TRBV4-2, the J gene TRBJ2-7; the match to TRBD1 covers 9 bases. The CDR3 contains 17 residues. The germline V gene encodes CDR1 LGHNA and CDR2 YNFKEQ. Germline trimming cut 0 bases from V and 5 bases from J; bases unmatched to any gene: 11. The CDR3 loop is CASSQDYATGGGNEQYF. In DNA form, the CDR3 reads TGTGCCAGCAGCCAAGATTACGCGACAGGGGGAGGGAACGAGCAGTACTTC.

This clonotype turned up a few times. This chain connects TRBV5-1 to TRBJ2-5; perhaps TRBD2 as D (6 bases). Germline assignment: CDR1 SGHRS and CDR2 YFSETQ. Trimming stripped 0 bases from V and 2 bases from J, with 14 bases between. CDR3 size: 16 residues. The CDR3: CASSLGLGTAQETQYF. The DNA of the CDR3 is TGCGCCAGCAGCTTGGGTCTTGGGACTGCTCAAGAGACCCAGTACTTC.